A single sample gave rise to the 6 T cell receptor beta chains below, sequenced in a study of CXCR3-negative and CXCR3-positive naive CD8 T cells. Carrying UMI labels, the TRB cDNA libraries were prepared through 5' RACE. Each CDR3 protein gets one entry in TCRdb, which reprocessed the 5' RACE reads and gives no DNA. The listing records around 140,000 distinct CDR3 sequences. The antigens for these receptors are not known. Points from the study as a whole: CXCR3-positive naive cells had more hydrophobic TRB CDR3s than CXCR3-negative naive cells.

Sequenced: naive CXCR3+ CD8+ T cells from blood. Subset noted: CD45RO-CCR7+CD27+CD95- naive CD8+ T cells expressing CXCR3 (TNR3+). The receptors originated from a human donor in good health. Some clones in this sample may be carry-over from other donors' samples.

V usage is TRBV14 and J usage is TRBJ2-1; TCRdb's D call, TRBD2, is unchecked because there is no DNA. The CDR3 extends over 13 amino acids. The germline gives CDR1 SGHDN, CDR2 FVKESK. The CDR3: CASGERPEDEQFF.

The V call is TRBV6-5, the J call TRBJ2-6; the D call of TRBD2 rests on TCRdb alone, since no DNA is present to check it. This CDR3 spans 13 amino acids. Germline V gene lookup returns CDR1 MNHEY and CDR2 SVGAGI. The CDR3 loop is CASGPSGANVLTF.

CDR3 region: CASSLEGGGVLTQYF. This chain links TRBV28 with TRBJ2-5; the D call from TCRdb, TRBD1, cannot be confirmed without DNA. The CDR3 contains 15 residues. CDR1 and CDR2 from the germline V gene are MDHEN and SYDVKM.

The CDR3 sequence: CASSETGTSSYEQYF. J is TRBJ2-7 and V is TRBV9; TCRdb's D call of TRBD1 is untestable without DNA. The germline V gene encodes CDR1 SGDLS and CDR2 YYNGEE. This CDR3 has 15 residues. Full variable domain (missing parts from reference TRBV9 and TRBJ2-7): DSGVTQTPKHLITATGQRVTLRCSPRSGDLSVYWYQQSLDQGLQFLIQYYNGEERAKGNILERFSAQQFPDLHSELNLSSLELGDSALYFCASSETGTSSYEQYFGPGTRLTVT.

This CDR3 reads CASLSGRRAEQFF. This chain links TRBV28 with TRBJ2-1; the TCRdb call, TRBD2, lacks DNA for checking. Germline CDR1 is MDHEN and CDR2 is SYDVKM. This CDR3 has 13 amino acids.

The rearrangement uses TRBV24-1 and TRBJ2-1; TCRdb proposes TRBD2, but this gene call is untestable without DNA. This CDR3 region has 15 residues. Germline CDR1 is KGHDR and CDR2 is SFDVKD. CDR3 amino acids: CATSDRDSGRNEQFF.